The 19 T cell receptor beta chains in this list originate from one sample, sequenced in a study of T cells in Graves' hyperthyroidism and ophthalmopathy (dated by TCRdb to about 2019). The library was produced with multiplex PCR. Sequencing used an Illumina HiSeq 2000. Amplification of TCR beta CDR3 regions was carried out from RNA transcripts. The TCR CDR3 was subjected to a first round of RT-PCR using the HTBI primer set and the Qiagen OneStep RT-PCR kit. Using fastp at Q25 and MiXCR, TCRdb reprocessed the public reads and kept productive beta chains. Merged by CDR3 protein, the rows form single entries marked with the most common genes and DNA. The sample includes 700,000 or so distinct CDR3 sequences, with over 15% observed a single time. The ten largest clones represent approximately 8.4% of the sample. The sample was blood. The receptors derive from a man aged 18 to 29 with Graves' hyperthyroidism.

This clonotype was seen repeatedly, ten times or more. This rearrangement joins TRBV5-1 to TRBJ2-1; tentatively, D is TRBD1 or TRBD2 (6 bases each). The CDR3 length is 14 residues. CDR1 and CDR2 from the germline V gene are SGHRS and YFSETQ. Trimming cost V 3 bases and J 5 bases, with 12 bases left between them. The CDR3, as DNA: TGCGCCAGCAGCTGGGGGGACATGAACAATGAGCAGTTCTTC. This translates into CASSWGDMNNEQFF.

This clonotype was counted only a few times. J is TRBJ2-2 and V is TRBV10-3; perhaps D is TRBD1 or TRBD2 (5 bases each). The CDR3 is 13 residues long. Per germline, CDR1 ENHRY and CDR2 SYGVKD. V dropped 8 bases and J dropped 7 bases, with 14 bases sitting between them. Here the CDR3 reads CAIHGRESGELFF. The DNA of the CDR3 is TGTGCCATCCACGGCAGGGAGAGCGGGGAGCTGTTTTTT.

This clonotype occurred many times. V gene TRBV9 combines with J gene TRBJ2-1; D call uncertain. The CDR3 extends over 15 amino acids. CDR1 and CDR2 (germline): SGDLS, YYNGEE. The germline V and J ends were trimmed by 0 bases and 5 bases, with 12 bases remaining between them. CDR3 in amino acids: CASSVDGQAHNEQFF. Written as DNA, the CDR3 is TGTGCCAGCAGCGTAGACGGGCAAGCCCACAATGAGCAGTTCTTC.

This clonotype was detected many times. The chain carries TRBV28 and TRBJ2-7, with 11 positions matching TRBD1. CDR1 and CDR2 from the germline V gene are MDHEN and SYDVKM. The V gene end was trimmed by 2 bases and the J gene end by 6 bases; junction bases not matched to a gene: 3. There are 14 residues in the CDR3. The CDR3 region has the DNA TGTGCCAGCAGTTTAGCTGGGACAGGGGGCGAGCAGTACTTC. Its translation is CASSLAGTGGEQYF. Together with reference TRBV28 and TRBJ2-7, the CDR3 gives the full variable domain: DVKVTQSSRYLVKRTGEKVFLECVQDMDHENMFWYRQDPGLGLRLIYFSYDVKMKEKGDIPEGYSVSREKKERFSLILESASTNQTSMYLCASSLAGTGGEQYFGPGTRLTVT.

This clonotype was seen more than once but under ten times. The chain carries TRBV29-1 and TRBJ2-3, with D maybe TRBD1 (6 bases). The CDR3 spans 14 residues. V was shortened by 8 bases and J by 2 bases, with 17 bases between the two germline ends. Germline CDR1 and CDR2: SQVTM and ANQGSEA. The CDR3 reads CSIRDTFYTDTQYF. CDR3 nucleotides: TGCAGCATTCGGGACACCTTTTACACAGATACGCAGTATTTT.

This clonotype was counted many times. The chain recombines TRBV3-1 with TRBJ2-1; either TRBD1 or TRBD2 may supply D (5 bases each). The CDR3 consists of 14 residues. Trimming took 4 bases from V and 6 from J, leaving 13 bases between them. Germline V CDR1 and CDR2: LGHDT, YNNKEL (reference sequence). The CDR3 sequence is CASSRAGSRNEQFF. The CDR3 DNA reads as TGTGCCAGCAGCCGGGCAGGGAGTCGCAATGAGCAGTTCTTC.

The chain uses TRBV6-9 and TRBJ1-5; no definite D call. This CDR3 region has 13 residues. Germline V gene sequence: CDR1 MNHGY, CDR2 SVAAGI. The V gene lost 6 bases and the J gene lost 3 bases, with 9 bases spanning the gap. CDR3 DNA: TGTGCCAGCAGCGGGAGCTTCAATCAGCCCCAGCATTTT. It specifies CASSGSFNQPQHF.

The table lists this clonotype with many counts. The chain links TRBV7-2 to TRBJ2-1; 12 bases are a match to TRBD2. The J segment lost 10 bases and the V segment lost 4 bases, leaving 5 bases of the junction unmatched. CDR1 and CDR2 (germline): SGHTA, FQGNSA. This CDR3 region has 14 residues. This chain's CDR3 is CASSSLAGGPEQFF. The CDR3 DNA reads TGTGCCAGCAGCTCACTAGCGGGAGGCCCGGAGCAGTTCTTC. The full variable domain, completed using reference TRBV7-2 and TRBJ2-1, is GAGVSQSPSNKVTEKGKDVELRCDPISGHTALYWYRQSLGQGLEFLIYFQGNSAPDKSGLPSDRFSAERTGGSVSTLTIQRTQQEDSAVYLCASSSLAGGPEQFFGPGTRLTVL.

This clonotype has a count of ten or more. This chain connects TRBV6-1 to TRBJ2-2; no clear D. Trimming removed 1 base from V and 1 base from J, with 4 bases in between. Germline V CDR1 and CDR2: MNHNS, SASEGT. The CDR3 is 14 residues long. The CDR3 protein is CASSEVLNTGELFF. CDR3 DNA: TGTGCCAGCAGTGAAGTGTTGAACACCGGGGAGCTGTTTTTT.

Points on this clonotype: With a much larger clone just one base away, this may be a read error. This sequence joins TRBV28 and TRBJ1-1; D not certain. This CDR3 region has 14 residues. Germline V gene sequence: CDR1 MDHEN, CDR2 SYDVKM. The CDR3 here is CASSSPPRKTVAFF. CDR3 coding DNA: TGTGCCAGCAGTTCCCCACCCAGGAAGACTGTAGCTTTCTTT.

Ten or more counts support this clonotype. The chain uses TRBV7-3 and TRBJ1-3; TRBD1 might be the D (6 bases). The CDR3 runs to 15 residues. CDR1 is SGHTA, CDR2 FQGTGA, per germline. V lost 5 bases to trimming and J lost 0 bases, with 11 bases between them. CDR3 protein: CASSRSDSSGNTIYF. CDR3 nucleotide sequence: TGTGCCAGCAGCCGATCGGACAGCTCTGGAAACACCATATATTTT.

Many counts were recorded for this clonotype. The gene calls are TRBV9 and TRBJ2-7, with a weak D call TRBD2 (5 bases). The germline CDR1 and CDR2 sequences are SGDLS and YYNGEE. This CDR3 is built from 14 residues. V dropped 0 bases and J dropped 0 bases, with 7 bases sitting between them. CDR3 DNA sequence: TGTGCCAGCAGCGTAGCGAGCGGCTCCTACGAGCAGTACTTC. It is translated as CASSVASGSYEQYF.

This rearrangement joins TRBV20-1 to TRBJ1-1; D perhaps matches TRBD1 (5 bases). The CDR3 consists of 14 residues. Germline CDR1 DFQATT, CDR2 SNEGSKA (reference sequence). DNA of the CDR3: TGCAGCGCAAGAAGGGGAGGTACGGACACTGAAGCTTTCTTT. Its translation is CSARRGGTDTEAFF.

This clonotype has a handful of counts. In nucleotides, the CDR3 is TGTGCTAGTGGTTTGGGACTCGGACAGGGGTTGAGGTCAGATACGCAGTATTTT. This sequence encodes CASGLGLGQGLRSDTQYF. This chain links TRBV12-5 with TRBJ2-3; 9 positions match TRBD1. The trim removed 1 base at V and 4 bases at J, leaving 12 bases unmatched. CDR1 and CDR2 from the germline V gene are LGHNT and FRNRAP. The CDR3 length is 18 residues.

This clonotype was seen more than once but under ten times. The V call is TRBV2, the J call TRBJ2-1; TRBD2 matches at 7 bases. The CDR3 is 15 amino acids. With V trimmed by 9 bases and J by 6 bases, 14 bases remained unmatched. Germline V gene lookup returns CDR1 SNHLY and CDR2 FYNNEI. CDR3 sequence (DNA): TGTGCCAGGGGGCCGCCCGCGGGAGTTCTCAATGAGCAGTTCTTC. This codes for CARGPPAGVLNEQFF.

The table lists this clonotype with many counts. The rearrangement joins TRBV7-2 to TRBJ2-1, with D maybe TRBD2 (6 bases). The CDR3 spans 14 residues. Per the germline V gene, CDR1 is SGHTA and CDR2 is FQGNSA. Trimming left V 5 bases short and J 0 bases short, with 8 bases between. Here the CDR3 reads CASSGTFSYNEQFF. The DNA for the CDR3 is TGTGCCAGCAGCGGGACTTTCTCCTACAATGAGCAGTTCTTC.

This clonotype was detected ten times or more. The chain couples TRBV6-1 to TRBJ2-3; D perhaps matches TRBD2 (6 bases). Looked up from germline, CDR1 is MNHNS and CDR2 is SASEGT. V was pared by 4 bases and J by 3 bases, with 23 bases between. The CDR3 runs 18 residues. CDR3 amino acids: CASSATFGGYGYTDTQYF. CDR3 nucleotide sequence: TGTGCCAGCAGTGCTACCTTTGGAGGGTACGGTTATACAGATACGCAGTATTTT.

This clonotype was counted between two and nine times. DNA of the CDR3: TGTGCCAGCAGCGTAGATGGAGGGGGCGGCTCACCCCTCCACTTT. Amino acids: CASSVDGGGGSPLHF. The genes are TRBV9 and TRBJ1-6, with TRBD1 matching over 7 bases. V dropped 0 bases and J dropped 10; count of bases not matched to a gene: 7. The CDR3 covers 15 residues. Germline CDR1 and CDR2: SGDLS and YYNGEE.

The chain combines TRBV6-5 with TRBJ2-3; 7 nucleotides line up with TRBD2. The V and J ends lost 2 bases and 4 bases, in that order; junction bases with no gene match: 6. Germline V gene sequence: CDR1 MNHEY, CDR2 SVGAGI. The CDR3 consists of 15 residues. CDR3 bases: TGTGCCAGCAGTTACCGCCTAGCGGAGCCAGATACGCAGTATTTT. Protein: CASSYRLAEPDTQYF.